The next 13 T cell receptor beta chains were all read from a single sample in a study of blood T cell repertoires in COVID-19. Method: immunoSEQ multiplex PCR; TCRdb's copy keeps in-frame clones and lacks some. The data show some 150,000 clones, with 88% seen just once and about 1.5% held by the top ten. Material for sequencing was peripheral blood. The receptors come from an older woman with acute or convalescent COVID-19.

V gene TRBV2 combines with J gene TRBJ2-1; TRBD2 matches 7 bases. The CDR3 is 15 residues long. The junction had 4 bases not matched to a gene; V was cut back by 3 bases and J by 2 bases. Per germline, CDR1 SNHLY and CDR2 FYNNEI. Here the CDR3 reads CASSEVTSAYNEQFF. CDR3 coding DNA: TGTGCCAGCAGTGAGGTAACTAGCGCCTACAATGAGCAGTTCTTC.

The chain uses TRBV30 and TRBJ2-7, with TRBD1 as a possible D gene (5 bases). Trimming took 3 bases from V and 7 from J, leaving 16 bases between them. Germline CDR1 and CDR2: GTSNPN and SVGIG (reference sequence). The CDR3 is 13 residues long. CDR3 amino acids: CAWRQGGLGEQYF. The CDR3 DNA reads TGTGCCTGGAGGCAGGGTGGTCTTGGGGAGCAGTACTTC. The whole variable domain, filled in from reference TRBV30 and TRBJ2-7, reads SQTIHQWPATLVQPVGSPLSLECTVEGTSNPNLYWYRQAAGRGLQLLFYSVGIGQISSEVPQNLSASRPQDRQFILSSKKLLLSDSGFYLCAWRQGGLGEQYFGPGTRLTVT.

The table lists this clone with a count of one. The chain uses TRBV30 and TRBJ2-5; TRBD2 might be the D (6 bases). V gave up 0 bases and J gave up 6 bases, with 26 bases separating them. Germline V lookup: CDR1 GTSNPN, CDR2 SVGIG (reference sequence). The CDR3 length is 18 residues. CDR3 region: CAWSVIAGGATSGQTQYF. The CDR3 nucleotides are TGTGCCTGGAGTGTAATAGCAGGCGGGGCTACAAGCGGACAGACCCAGTACTTC.

J is TRBJ1-2 and V is TRBV28; no clear D. Germline CDR1 reads MDHEN; CDR2 reads SYDVKM. This CDR3 region has 12 residues. The germline V and J ends were trimmed by 5 bases and 3 bases, with 7 bases remaining between them. Here the CDR3 reads CASSIEDYGYTF. The DNA for the CDR3 is TGTGCCAGCAGTATAGAGGACTATGGCTACACCTTC.

The chain joins TRBV24-1 to TRBJ1-5; D is possibly TRBD1 (6 bases). The CDR3 runs to 15 residues. The germline V gene encodes CDR1 KGHDR and CDR2 SFDVKD. V was shortened by 6 bases and J by 0 bases, with 11 bases between the two germline ends. As DNA, the CDR3 is TGTGCCACCAGTTCCGGACAGACTAGCAATCAGCCCCAGCATTTT. This translates into CATSSGQTSNQPQHF.

The gene calls are TRBV19 and TRBJ1-2, with 9 bases lining up with TRBD1. The germline V gene encodes CDR1 LNHDA and CDR2 SQIVND (reference sequence). V dropped 7 bases and J dropped 4; count of bases not matched to a gene: 7. The CDR3 consists of 14 residues. The CDR3 region is CASTNRGHAYGYTF. CDR3 sequence (DNA): TGTGCCAGTACTAACAGGGGGCACGCCTATGGCTACACCTTC.

The rearrangement joins TRBV19 to TRBJ2-1; 10 positions agree with TRBD2. Germline V CDR1 and CDR2: LNHDA, SQIVND (reference sequence). V lost 5 bases, J lost 6 bases, and 13 bases stayed unmatched. The CDR3 has 17 residues. The CDR3 sequence is CASSLRGVAGGGNEQFF. The CDR3 DNA reads TGTGCCAGTAGTCTAAGAGGGGTAGCGGGGGGCGGCAATGAGCAGTTCTTC.

This chain uses TRBV6-5 with TRBJ1-1, with 9 bases aligning to TRBD1. With V trimmed by 5 bases and J by 6 bases, 7 bases remained unmatched. Germline CDR1 is MNHEY and CDR2 is SVGAGI. There are 14 residues in the CDR3. The CDR3 protein is CASSTGTGRAEAFF. CDR3 coding DNA: TGTGCCAGCAGTACAGGGACAGGGAGAGCTGAAGCTTTCTTT.

CDR3 sequence (DNA): TGCGCCAGCAGCTTGGCAGGGGGCGCGAACACCGGGGAGCTGTTTTTT. Translation: CASSLAGGANTGELFF. The chain joins TRBV5-1 to TRBJ2-2; 8 bases fit TRBD1. The germline gives CDR1 SGHRS, CDR2 YFSETQ. This CDR3 is built from 16 residues. Trimming took 0 bases from V and 0 from J; bases not matched to a gene: 1.

The gene calls are TRBV28 and TRBJ2-7, with 8 bases that match TRBD1. After removal of 4 bases from V and 1 base from J, the junction contained 12 bases not matched to a gene. This CDR3 has 17 amino acids. Germline V gene lookup returns CDR1 MDHEN and CDR2 SYDVKM. CDR3 residues: CASSSTPDRGPSYEQYF. The DNA for the CDR3 is TGTGCCAGCAGTTCTACACCCGACAGGGGACCTTCCTACGAGCAGTACTTC.

This rearrangement joins TRBV2 to TRBJ1-3, with 8 bases identical to TRBD1. In germline, CDR1 is SNHLY, CDR2 FYNNEI. Trimming cost V 10 bases and J 3 bases; bases outside gene matches: 5. This CDR3 comprises 13 residues. CDR3 region: CAIYRGIGNTIYF. The DNA for the CDR3 is TGTGCCATCTACAGGGGGATTGGAAACACCATATATTTT.

V and J are TRBV5-1 and TRBJ2-7; D is possibly TRBD1 (6 bases). CDR1 SGHRS and CDR2 YFSETQ come from the germline V gene. V lost 3 bases and J 0 bases, leaving 16 bases between the germline ends. The CDR3 is made up of 16 amino acids. CDR3 bases: TGCGCCAGCAGCTCCAGTATCGGACAGACCTCCTACGAGCAGTACTTC. Translation: CASSSSIGQTSYEQYF.

This sequence joins TRBV28 and TRBJ1-4; perhaps TRBD1 as D (5 bases). Trimming stripped 5 bases from V and 6 bases from J, with 10 bases between. CDR1 is MDHEN, CDR2 SYDVKM, per germline. The CDR3 has 13 amino acids. The DNA of the CDR3 is TGTGCCAGCAGTCTCAGGGTGGATGAAAAACTGTTTTTT. Translation: CASSLRVDEKLFF.